These 17 T cell receptor beta chains share one sample of origin, sequenced in a study of early T cells in non-severe SARS-CoV-2 infection (dated by TCRdb to the early 2020s). Libraries were prepared through 5' RACE. Sequencing used a NextSeq 500. TCRdb applied fastp at Q25 and MiXCR to the public reads, then kept only in-frame beta chains. Each record represents a unique CDR3 protein, reported with the most common genes and DNA among its rows. The sample table contains 99,000 or so distinct CDR3 sequences; only one count was recorded for about 15% of them. 1.3% of the sample is held by the ten biggest clonotypes. Sequencing input: whole blood. The receptors derive from an adult who was a healthcare worker with PCR-confirmed SARS-CoV-2 infection or an uninfected control (not recorded which).

This chain joins TRBV6-5 and TRBJ1-2, with 7 bases identical to TRBD1. This CDR3 contains 16 residues. The V and J ends lost 6 bases and 4 bases, in that order; junction bases with no gene match: 14. The V gene's germline CDR1 is MNHEY and CDR2 SVGAGI. The DNA for the CDR3 is TGTGCCAGCAGCAGGTCGAAGGGGGCACAAGTCTATGGCTACACCTTC. Protein product: CASSRSKGAQVYGYTF.

The genes are TRBV6-2 or TRBV6-3 and TRBJ2-1, with 10 bases that match TRBD2. Germline CDR1 and CDR2: MNHEY and SVGEGT. The CDR3 has 16 amino acids. Germline trimming cut 7 bases from V and 0 bases from J; bases unmatched to any gene: 6. DNA of the CDR3: TGTGCCAGCATCCAAGCGGGGGGGCACTCCTACAATGAGCAGTTCTTC. Translated, it gives CASIQAGGHSYNEQFF.

The chain couples TRBV12-5 to TRBJ1-2; D not resolved. The CDR3 length is 14 residues. Trimming stripped 6 bases from V and 2 bases from J, with 13 bases between. Germline CDR1 reads LGHNT; CDR2 reads FRNRAP. CDR3 amino acids: CASGPQRTNYGYTF. The DNA of the CDR3 is TGTGCTAGTGGCCCACAGAGAACCAACTATGGCTACACCTTC. The full variable domain, in which reference TRBV12-5 and TRBJ1-2 provide the parts outside the CDR3, is DARVTQTPRHKVTEMGQEVTMRCQPILGHNTVFWYRQTMMQGLELLAYFRNRAPLDDSGMPKDRFSAEMPDATLATLKIQPSEPRDSAVYFCASGPQRTNYGYTFGSGTRLTVV.

The chain couples TRBV7-9 to TRBJ1-5; D gene ambiguous. This CDR3 contains 13 residues. Germline CDR1 reads SEHNR; CDR2 reads FQNEAQ (reference sequence). V lost 1 base, J lost 6 bases, and 7 bases lay in between. The CDR3 sequence is CASSLEGSQPQHF. CDR3 bases: TGTGCCAGCAGCTTAGAAGGATCTCAGCCCCAGCATTTT.

The genes are TRBV3-1 and TRBJ1-1; D unresolved. Trimming cost V 1 base and J 1 base, with 7 bases left between them. The CDR3 totals 14 residues. Germline V gives CDR1 LGHDT, CDR2 YNNKEL (reference sequence). This CDR3 reads CASSQVSPNTEAFF. CDR3 DNA sequence: TGTGCCAGCAGCCAAGTAAGTCCGAACACTGAAGCTTTCTTT.

J is TRBJ1-6 and V is TRBV10-3; no definite D call. The CDR3 loop spans 12 amino acids. Germline assignment: CDR1 ENHRY and CDR2 SYGVKD. Trimming stripped 10 bases from V and 9 bases from J, with 13 bases between. The CDR3 region has the DNA TGTGCCAGCGGGATGGCCGTTTCACCCCTCCACTTT. Translation gives CASGMAVSPLHF.

This clonotype was counted only a few times. The rearrangement links TRBV14 to TRBJ1-2; D not resolved. CDR1 SGHDN and CDR2 FVKESK come from the germline V gene. This CDR3 spans 14 amino acids. V was shortened by 1 base and J by 3 bases, with 9 bases between the two germline ends. CDR3 loop: CASSQGFSYYGYTF. For the CDR3, the DNA is TGTGCCAGCAGCCAAGGTTTCAGTTACTATGGCTACACCTTC.

This clonotype was found a few times. An end of the junction does not agree with germline; a read error may underlie this. This chain uses TRBV5-4 with TRBJ2-2; 12 nucleotides line up with TRBD2. The CDR3 has 15 residues. The germline gives CDR1 SGHNT, CDR2 YYREEE (reference sequence). This CDR3 reads CASSLGLAGASGELF. CDR3 nucleotides: TGTGCCAGCAGCTTGGGACTAGCGGGAGCGTCGGGGGAGCTGTTT.

Many counts were recorded for this clonotype. The rearrangement joins TRBV7-9 to TRBJ1-4; a possible D gene is TRBD1 (6 bases). Germline V gives CDR1 SEHNR, CDR2 FQNEAQ (reference sequence). The CDR3 totals 15 residues. Trimming left V 1 base short and J 6 bases short, with 12 bases between. CDR3 loop: CASSLGRGADEKLFF. As DNA, the CDR3 is TGTGCCAGCAGCTTAGGTCGGGGGGCCGATGAAAAACTGTTTTTT.

This clonotype showed up just a few times. The chain combines TRBV5-1 with TRBJ2-1; D is unresolved. This CDR3 has 14 amino acids. The V end lost 6 bases, the J end lost 1 base, and 11 bases lay between the germline ends. The germline V gene encodes CDR1 SGHRS and CDR2 YFSETQ. Written as DNA, the CDR3 is TGCGCCAGCACCCGTGAGCGTTCCTACAATGAGCAGTTCTTC. This gives the protein CASTRERSYNEQFF. Combining the CDR3 with reference TRBV5-1 and TRBJ2-1 gives the whole variable domain KAGVTQTPRYLIKTRGQQVTLSCSPISGHRSVSWYQQTPGQGLQFLFEYFSETQRNKGNFPGRFSGRQFSNSRSEMNVSTLELGDSALYLCASTRERSYNEQFFGPGTRLTVL.

This clonotype has just a few counts. This sequence joins TRBV6-1 and TRBJ1-3, with no clear D. Trimming took off 5 bases at V and 0 bases at J, with 11 bases between the two ends. Germline assignment: CDR1 MNHNS and CDR2 SASEGT. CDR3 length: 15 residues. As DNA, the CDR3 is TGTGCCAGCAGTTCATTTATCAGCTCTGGAAACACCATATATTTT. This translates into CASSSFISSGNTIYF.

This clonotype was seen only a few times. The chain uses TRBV9 and TRBJ2-7; 14 nucleotides align to TRBD2. CDR3 length: 17 residues. Germline V gene data show CDR1 as SGDLS and CDR2 as YYNGEE. V trimming: 4 bases; J trimming: 2 bases; junction bases outside the gene matches: 8. The CDR3 loop reads CASSPAGLAGEPYEQYF. In nucleotides, the CDR3 is TGTGCCAGCAGCCCGGCGGGACTAGCGGGAGAACCCTACGAGCAGTACTTC.

Only a few counts were recorded for this clonotype. This chain connects TRBV5-5 to TRBJ1-5, with D possibly TRBD1 on 5 matching bases. Germline lookup yields CDR1 SGHKS and CDR2 YYEKEE (reference sequence). This CDR3 is built from 15 residues. V was trimmed by 4 bases and J by 3 bases, leaving 14 bases between them. Here the CDR3 DNA reads TGTGCCAGCAGCACCTCCGGGGCCGACAATCAGCCCCAGCATTTT. Translated, it gives CASSTSGADNQPQHF.

The genes are TRBV5-5 and TRBJ1-4, with D tentatively TRBD1 (5 bases). Germline V gene lookup returns CDR1 SGHKS and CDR2 YYEKEE (reference sequence). Trimming cost V 3 bases and J 0 bases, with 12 bases left between them. This CDR3 is built from 16 residues. This CDR3 reads CASSSRQPSTNEKLFF. CDR3 in DNA: TGTGCCAGCAGCTCCCGACAGCCTTCAACTAATGAAAAACTGTTTTTT.

The rearrangement links TRBV11-2 to TRBJ1-2; TRBD1 agrees at 8 bases. Germline-derived CDR1 and CDR2 are SGHAT and FQNNGV. The CDR3 length is 15 residues. Trimming cost V 5 bases and J 7 bases; bases outside gene matches: 12. CDR3 nucleotides: TGTGCCAGCAGCCCCCGGACAGGGAATATACGTGGCTACACCTTC. It codes for CASSPRTGNIRGYTF. Based on the CDR3 plus reference TRBV11-2 and TRBJ1-2, the full variable domain is EAGVAQSPRYKIIEKRQSVAFWCNPISGHATLYWYQQILGQGPKLLIQFQNNGVVDDSQLPKDRFSAERLKGVDSTLKIQPAKLEDSAVYLCASSPRTGNIRGYTFGSGTRLTVV.

This clonotype was seen a handful of times. The V and J genes are TRBV4-3 and TRBJ2-7, with 9 bases identical to TRBD2. Germline V gene sequence: CDR1 LGHNA, CDR2 YSLEER. The ends lost 4 bases at V and 3 bases at J; junction bases unmatched: 7. CDR3 length: 15 amino acids. CDR3 residues: CASSRTSESFYEQYF. Here the CDR3 DNA reads TGCGCCAGCAGCCGGACTAGCGAGAGCTTCTACGAGCAGTACTTC.

This clonotype was counted at least ten times. This chain joins TRBV5-6 and TRBJ2-3; D may be TRBD2 (6 bases). With 4 bases removed from V and 0 bases from J, the gap between germline ends came to 12 bases. This CDR3 has 15 amino acids. Germline V gene sequence: CDR1 SGHDT, CDR2 YYEEEE. CDR3 residues: CASSIRLDSTDTQYF. CDR3 in DNA: TGTGCCAGCAGCATCCGACTAGATAGCACAGATACGCAGTATTTT.